Listed below are T cell receptor beta chains from one sample, sequenced in a study of blood T cell repertoires in COVID-19. Clones were read by immunoSEQ multiplex PCR, and TCRdb kept only the in-frame ones, dropping some. Of about 130,000 clones listed, around 88% were seen once; the top ten hold approximately 20%. Material: peripheral blood. The source of these receptors is a woman between 50 and 59 years old who had recovered from COVID-19. Each CDR3 is given with its conserved first and last residue. A D gene is named only where the DNA matches it firmly. Size tells how often a clone was seen (once, few, many) or the class of an expanded clone, and some rows leave it out.

>-|TRBV9|TRBJ1-2|-
CASSVALGQGFGYTF
TGTGCCAGCAGCGTAGCTCTGGGACAAGGATTTGGCTACACCTTC
>-|TRBV9|TRBJ1-5|-
CASSVVEGHPAGPQHF
TGTGCCAGCAGCGTAGTGGAAGGACACCCAGCGGGGCCCCAGCATTTT
>-|TRBV2|TRBJ1-5|TRBD1
CASDRDGGRNQPQHF
TGTGCCAGCGACAGGGACGGGGGACGCAATCAGCCCCAGCATTTT
>-|TRBV6-6|TRBJ1-6|-
CASSKRDISPLHF
TGTGCCAGCAGTAAAAGGGACATTAGCCCCCTCCACTTT
>once|TRBV11-2|TRBJ1-2|-
CASSLGLYYGYTF
TGTGCCAGCAGCCTGGGGCTCTACTATGGCTACACCTTC
>-|TRBV10-3|TRBJ2-7|-
CAISFDRMYEQYF
TGTGCCATCAGTTTTGACAGGATGTACGAGCAGTACTTC
>-|TRBV5-1|TRBJ2-2|TRBD1
CASSWTGTGELFF
TGCGCCAGCAGCTGGACAGGAACCGGGGAGCTGTTTTTT
>-|TRBV3-1/TRBV3-2|TRBJ2-1|TRBD1
CASSADRLAGNEQFF
TGTGCCAGTTCCGCGGACAGGCTTGCCGGCAATGAGCAGTTCTTC
>-|TRBV18|TRBJ2-7|TRBD1
CASSSRPGTGEYKNEQYF
TGTGCCAGCTCCTCAAGGCCGGGGACAGGAGAGTATAAGAACGAGCAGTACTTC
>-|TRBV7-2|TRBJ2-3|TRBD1
CASSPGQGHTDTQYF
TGTGCCAGCAGCCCGGGACAGGGACACACAGATACGCAGTATTTT
>-|TRBV7-9|TRBJ2-5|-
CASSLGAGSETQYF
TGTGCCAGCAGCTTAGGGGCAGGGTCGGAGACCCAGTACTTC
>-|TRBV11-3|TRBJ2-7|-
CASSLQGISAEQYF
TGTGCCAGCAGCCTACAGGGTATCAGCGCCGAGCAGTACTTC
>-|TRBV7-8|TRBJ1-5|TRBD1
CASSLARQGQPQHF
TGTGCCAGCAGCTTAGCGCGACAGGGCCAGCCCCAGCATTTT
>-|TRBV5-8|TRBJ1-2|-
CASSLGLGSGYTF
TGTGCCAGCAGCTTGGGACTTGGCTCTGGCTACACCTTC
>-|TRBV30|TRBJ2-1|-
CAWSVLGDSSYNEQFF
TGTGCCTGGAGTGTACTCGGAGACAGCTCCTACAATGAGCAGTTCTTC
>-|TRBV18|TRBJ1-1|-
CASSPQGETEAFF
TGTGCCAGCTCACCACAGGGGGAGACTGAAGCTTTCTTT
>-|TRBV5-5|TRBJ1-1|TRBD1
CASSRQAGTGIEAFF
TGTGCCAGCAGCCGGCAAGCCGGGACAGGGATTGAAGCTTTCTTT
>-|TRBV25-1|TRBJ2-7|TRBD2
CASRHSGSRYEQYF
TGTGCCAGCAGGCATAGCGGGAGTCGGTACGAGCAGTACTTC
>-|TRBV4-2|TRBJ1-1|-
CASSLSGGSNTEAFF
TGTGCCAGCAGCCTCTCCGGGGGGTCGAACACTGAAGCTTTCTTT
>once|TRBV27|TRBJ1-1|TRBD1
CASSFLGQALFF
TGTGCCAGCAGTTTCTTGGGACAGGCGCTTTTCTTT
>-|TRBV21-1|TRBJ1-5|-
CASSQALDRYQPQHF
TGTGCCAGCAGCCAGGCCCTGGACAGATATCAGCCCCAGCATTTT
>-|TRBV7-9|TRBJ2-5|-
CASSLGGGPRQETQYF
TGTGCCAGCAGCTTAGGTGGGGGCCCAAGACAAGAGACCCAGTACTTC
>-|TRBV6-5|TRBJ1-2|TRBD1
CASSYTGGGGYTF
TGTGCCAGCAGTTACACAGGGGGTGGGGGCTACACCTTC
>few|TRBV24-1|TRBJ2-4|TRBD1
CATSDRDRAYIQYF
TGTGCCACCAGTGACCGCGACAGGGCCTACATTCAGTACTTC
>-|TRBV5-8|TRBJ2-3|-
CASSSRRLGTDTQYF
TGTGCCAGCAGTTCCCGTCGCTTAGGCACAGATACGCAGTATTTT
>-|TRBV5-1|TRBJ2-1|TRBD1
CASSPGTGSYNEQFF
TGCGCCAGCAGCCCCGGGACAGGTTCCTACAATGAGCAGTTCTTC
>-|TRBV19|TRBJ2-5|TRBD2
CASSPFNRLAGGEKTQYF
TGTGCCAGTAGCCCTTTCAATCGACTAGCGGGGGGAGAAAAGACCCAGTACTTC
>-|TRBV7-6|TRBJ2-2|-
CASSLDLIPTGELFF
TGTGCCAGCAGCTTAGATTTAATCCCCACCGGGGAGCTGTTTTTT
>-|TRBV5-5|TRBJ1-1|TRBD1
CASSLAPTGGLDTEAFF
TGTGCCAGCAGCTTGGCTCCTACAGGGGGATTGGACACTGAAGCTTTCTTT
>-|TRBV7-3|TRBJ2-2|TRBD2
CASSLLAGGPYGGELFF
TGTGCCAGCAGCTTACTAGCGGGAGGGCCCTACGGCGGGGAGCTGTTTTTT
>-|TRBV12-3/TRBV12-4|TRBJ1-6|-
CASSFNKSPLHF
TGTGCCAGCAGTTTTAACAAATCACCCCTCCACTTT
>-|TRBV6-6|TRBJ1-5|-
CASSYSAGGGNQPQHF
TGTGCCAGCAGTTACTCGGCAGGCGGGGGCAATCAGCCCCAGCATTTT
>-|TRBV15|TRBJ2-1|-
CATSGGASYNEQFF
TGTGCCACCAGCGGGGGGGCGTCCTACAATGAGCAGTTCTTC
>-|TRBV19|TRBJ2-1|TRBD1
CASKIGQGRSDEQFF
TGTGCCAGTAAGATAGGACAGGGCCGTTCGGATGAGCAGTTCTTC
>-|TRBV11-2|TRBJ2-2|-
CASSLDPLNTGELFF
TGTGCCAGCAGCTTAGACCCACTGAACACCGGGGAGCTGTTTTTT
>-|TRBV7-2|TRBJ2-1|TRBD2
CASNTRLAGTDEQFF
TGTGCCAGCAACACCCGACTAGCGGGTACTGATGAGCAGTTCTTC